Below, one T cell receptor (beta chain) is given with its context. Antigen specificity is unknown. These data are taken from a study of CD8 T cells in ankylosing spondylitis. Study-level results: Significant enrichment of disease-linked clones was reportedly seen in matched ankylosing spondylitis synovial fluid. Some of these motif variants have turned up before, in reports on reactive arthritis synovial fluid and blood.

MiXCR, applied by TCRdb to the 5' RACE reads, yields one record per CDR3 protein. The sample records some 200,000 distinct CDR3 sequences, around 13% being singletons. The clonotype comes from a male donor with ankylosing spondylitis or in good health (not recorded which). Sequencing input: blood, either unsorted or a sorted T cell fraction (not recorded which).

The CDR3 DNA is TGTGCCAGCAGCTTAGCGCAAGCGGGGGCTTTCACAGATACGCAGTATTTT. It codes for CASSLAQAGAFTDTQYF. The chain employs TRBV7-2 and TRBJ2-3; TRBD2 aligns across 8 bases. This CDR3 is built from 17 residues. The ends lost 0 bases at V and 2 bases at J; junction bases unmatched: 7. Germline V gene lookup returns CDR1 SGHTA and CDR2 FQGNSA.